This TCR beta chain was recorded in a study of shared clonotypes between healthy human individuals. This clone was found once. Terminally differentiated effector memory CD45RA+ cells were excluded by CCR7 positive selection of CD45RO-negative cells. J lost 4 bases, V lost 6 bases, and 5 bases had no gene match. CDR3 length: 13 residues. Germline V lookup: CDR1 SGHNT, CDR2 YENEEA. Profiled with immunoSEQ multiplex PCR; TCRdb holds only in-frame clones, not every one. The table includes around 620,000 clones, roughly 95% detected once. The TCR originated in a woman aged 30 to 39 in good health. The material sequenced was naive CD8+ T cells sorted from blood. The chain employs TRBV11-3 and TRBJ1-1; 7 positions match TRBD1. The CDR3 spells CASSLDRSTEAFF. The CDR3 DNA sequence: TGTGCCAGCAGTTTGGACAGGTCCACTGAAGCTTTCTTT.